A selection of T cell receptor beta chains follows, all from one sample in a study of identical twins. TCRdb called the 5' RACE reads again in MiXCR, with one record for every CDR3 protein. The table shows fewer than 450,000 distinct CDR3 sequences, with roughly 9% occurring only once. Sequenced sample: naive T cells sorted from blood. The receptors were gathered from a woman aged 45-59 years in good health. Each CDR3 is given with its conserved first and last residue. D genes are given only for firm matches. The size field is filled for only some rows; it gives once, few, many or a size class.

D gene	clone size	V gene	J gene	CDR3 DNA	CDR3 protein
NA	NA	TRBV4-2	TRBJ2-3	TGTGCCAGCAGCCAAGAGAGGGGTACGCAGTATTTT	CASSQERGTQYF
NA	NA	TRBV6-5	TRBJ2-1	TGTGCCAGCAGTTACTCGCACGGATCTCAGTTCTTC	CASSYSHGSQFF
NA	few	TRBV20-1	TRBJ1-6	TGCAGTGCCGTCCTGAATGAAGGGTATAATTCACCCCTCCACTTT	CSAVLNEGYNSPLHF
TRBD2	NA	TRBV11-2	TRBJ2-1	TGTGCCAGCAGCCTTACGACTAGCGGGTCTAGTGAGCAGTTCTTC	CASSLTTSGSSEQFF
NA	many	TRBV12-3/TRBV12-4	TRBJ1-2	TGTGCCAGCAGTTTACCCCCCCGACAGTTTTCTAACTATGGCTACACCTTC	CASSLPPRQFSNYGYTF
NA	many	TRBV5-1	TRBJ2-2	TGCGCCAGCAGCTACGAGGGTTCCGGGGAGCTGTTTTTT	CASSYEGSGELFF
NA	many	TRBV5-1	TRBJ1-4	TGCGCCAGCAGCTTATTCGGGAGGGGCCAGGGGAACGAAAAACTGTTTTTT	CASSLFGRGQGNEKLFF
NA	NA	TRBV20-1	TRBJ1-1	TGCAGTGCTAGAGATGAGGCGGCCTACACTGAAGCTTTCTTT	CSARDEAAYTEAFF
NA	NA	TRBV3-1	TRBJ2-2	TGTGCCAGCAGCCAAGTTGTGGGGGAGACCGGGGAGCTGTTTTTT	CASSQVVGETGELFF
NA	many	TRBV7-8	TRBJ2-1	TGTGCCAGCACCACCTCGGATGAGCAGTTCTTC	CASTTSDEQFF
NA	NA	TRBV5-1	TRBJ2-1	TGCGCCAGCAGCTTGGAACTAGCACAAAACAATGAGCAGTTCTTC	CASSLELAQNNEQFF
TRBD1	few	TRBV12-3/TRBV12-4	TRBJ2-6	TGTGCCAGCAGCCTCATGGATGAACAGGGGGCGGAGGGGGCCAACGTCCTGACTTTC	CASSLMDEQGAEGANVLTF
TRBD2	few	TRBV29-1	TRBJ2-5	TGCAGCGTTTTCTGGGGGGGGGAGACCCAGTACTTC	CSVFWGGETQYF
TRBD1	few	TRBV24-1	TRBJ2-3	TGTGCCACCAGTGATCTAGACAGGGGGCTGGCAGATACGCAGTATTTT	CATSDLDRGLADTQYF
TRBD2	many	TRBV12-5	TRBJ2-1	TGTGCTAGTGGAAACATAGCGGGAAAGGCCCCTAATGAGCAGTTCTTC	CASGNIAGKAPNEQFF
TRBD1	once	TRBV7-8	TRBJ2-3	TGTGCCAGCAGCTCCAATCCTCAGGGGGTCCTGCAATATTTT	CASSSNPQGVLQYF
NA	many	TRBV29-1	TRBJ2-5	TGCAGCGTTGTGGGGTCCGTCTCGACCCAGTACTTC	CSVVGSVSTQYF
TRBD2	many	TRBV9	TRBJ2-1	TGTGCCAGCACCTTGGGGGGGGGTCGTAATGAGCAGTTCTTC	CASTLGGGRNEQFF
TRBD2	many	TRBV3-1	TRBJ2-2	TGTGCCAGCAGCCAGGGACTAGGTGTTACCGGGGAGCTGTTTTTT	CASSQGLGVTGELFF
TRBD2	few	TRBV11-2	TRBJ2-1	TGTGCCAGCAGCTTAGATAGCACTAGCGGGGCCAGCTCCTACAATGAGCAGTTCTTC	CASSLDSTSGASSYNEQFF
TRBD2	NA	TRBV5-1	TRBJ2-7	TGCGCCAGCAGCGTGACTAGCGGGGGGGCCTACGAGCAGTACTTC	CASSVTSGGAYEQYF
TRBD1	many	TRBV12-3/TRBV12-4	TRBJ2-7	TGTGCCAGCAGTCGTAAACAGGGGGTCGAGCAGTACTTC	CASSRKQGVEQYF
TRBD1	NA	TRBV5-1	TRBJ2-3	TGCGCCAGCAGCTCAACCCAGGGGGCACTACCCACAGATACGCAGTATTTT	CASSSTQGALPTDTQYF
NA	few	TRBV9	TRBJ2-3	TGTGCCTCAAGAGGAGGGAGACATGACACAGATACGCAGTATTTT	CASRGGRHDTDTQYF
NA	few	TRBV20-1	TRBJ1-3	TGCAGTGCTAGGAAGTTGGGAAACACCATGAACATATATTTT	CSARKLGNTMNIYF
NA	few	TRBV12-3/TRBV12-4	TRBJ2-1	TGTGCCAGCAGTTTCCCCGGGTTGAGAAATGAGCAGTTCTTC	CASSFPGLRNEQFF
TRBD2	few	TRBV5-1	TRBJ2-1	TGCGCCAGCAGCATCGGGACTAGCGGATTCATCTACAATGAGCAGTTCTTC	CASSIGTSGFIYNEQFF